This paragraph reports one T cell receptor (beta chain). No antigen is known for it. The sample originates from a study of T-cell reconstitution after alpha-beta-depleted transplantation in children. Study-wide results and limits: Some patients showed high day-60 TCRbeta diversity, which derived from surviving recipient T cells and thymic progenitors. Several hundred expanded graft clones reportedly were the source of alpha-beta T cells about two months after transplant.

Unique molecular identifiers were incorporated during preparation of the TCRbeta library. MiXCR, applied by TCRdb to the PCR reads, yields one record per CDR3 protein. The sample contains about 100,000 distinct CDR3 sequences, about 6% of which appear only once. J gave up 5 bases and V 5 bases, and 10 bases lay outside the gene matches. This CDR3 has 15 amino acids. Germline V lookup: CDR1 DFQATT, CDR2 SNEGSKA (reference sequence). This clonotype was obtained from a male patient aged 2 to 10 who had a stem cell transplant for acute lymphoblastic leukemia, so the T cells may come from the graft donor. The rearrangement joins TRBV20-1 to TRBJ2-3; TRBD2 agrees at 10 bases. Sequenced here: PBMCs, mostly from graft donor cells, sampled 360 days after TCRalphabeta/CD19-depleted stem cell transplant. In DNA, the CDR3 is TGCAGTGCTGCTTCGGCTAGCGGGGGTTTAGATACGCAGTATTTT. As protein: CSAASASGGLDTQYF.